The 14 T cell receptor beta chains below all came from one sample that was sequenced in a study of monozygotic twins with inflammatory bowel disease. TCRdb reprocessed the 5' RACE reads and reports one entry per CDR3 protein, with no DNA. This sample contains approximately 340,000 distinct CDR3 sequences. Input material: blood. These receptors originate from a human donor with ulcerative colitis or Crohn's disease, or a healthy co-twin of an affected twin (not recorded which).

The chain's CDR3 is CASSRQGANTGELFF. This rearrangement joins TRBV6-1 to TRBJ2-2; no DNA is available, so the TRBD1 call from TCRdb remains unchecked. Germline V lookup: CDR1 MNHNS, CDR2 SASEGT. The CDR3 loop spans 15 amino acids.

V gene TRBV12-3 or TRBV12-4 combines with J gene TRBJ2-3; no DNA is available, so the TRBD2 call from TCRdb remains unchecked. The CDR3 totals 16 residues. This chain's CDR3 is CASSWSFSGGTDTQYF.

The rearrangement uses TRBV7-2 and TRBJ2-1; the TCRdb call, TRBD1, lacks DNA for checking. The CDR3 contains 15 residues. From germline, CDR1 is SGHTA and CDR2 FQGNSA. The CDR3 reads CASRPMGGAYNEQFF.

This chain joins TRBV3-1 and TRBJ2-1. The CDR3 sequence is 16 residues long. CDR1 is LGHDT, CDR2 YNNKEL, per germline (reference sequence). The CDR3 loop reads CASSQVSGSFYNEQFF.

The V and J genes are TRBV4-3 and TRBJ2-3; checking the TCRdb D call of TRBD2 is not possible without DNA. The CDR3 is 17 residues long. The germline gives CDR1 LGHNA, CDR2 YSLEER. The chain's CDR3 is CASSLAAGGINTDTQYF.

The CDR3: CASSYKRGGSEFF. This chain joins TRBV6-5 and TRBJ2-1; TCRdb designates TRBD1, a call that cannot be tested without DNA. Germline loops: CDR1 MNHEY, CDR2 SVGAGI. The CDR3 totals 13 residues.

CDR3: CASSYSGELNQPQHF. V is TRBV5-1 and J is TRBJ1-5. The CDR3 sequence is 15 residues long. CDR1 SGHRS and CDR2 YFSETQ come from the germline V gene.

The rearrangement links TRBV2 to TRBJ2-3; the D gene TCRdb calls, TRBD2, cannot be checked with no DNA. The germline CDR1 and CDR2 sequences are SNHLY and FYNNEI. The CDR3 consists of 15 residues. Here the CDR3 reads CASSVPSGLGDTQYF.

This chain uses TRBV20-1 with TRBJ2-3; TCRdb proposes TRBD2, but this gene call is untestable without DNA. CDR3 length: 15 residues. Germline CDR1 DFQATT, CDR2 SNEGSKA (reference sequence). CDR3 sequence: CSAIQSQAGTDTQYF.

J is TRBJ2-1 and V is TRBV7-2; absent DNA, TCRdb's TRBD2 call cannot be checked. CDR3 size: 14 residues. In germline, CDR1 is SGHTA, CDR2 FQGNSA. CDR3 sequence: CASSLVGGASEQFF.

This chain links TRBV4-1 with TRBJ2-1. This CDR3 region has 12 residues. In germline, CDR1 is MGHRA, CDR2 YSYEKL. The chain's CDR3 is CASSSRVGEQFF.

The chain has TRBV11-2 and TRBJ2-3; lacking DNA, the TRBD2 call made by TCRdb goes unchecked. Per the germline V gene, CDR1 is SGHAT and CDR2 is FQNNGV. The CDR3 spans 13 residues. The CDR3 sequence is CASSLDPSGTQYF.

The V call is TRBV15, the J call TRBJ2-1; TCRdb outputs TRBD1, but without DNA this stays unchecked. The CDR3 has 13 amino acids. Germline V gene lookup returns CDR1 LNHNV and CDR2 YYDKDF (reference sequence). CDR3 protein: CATSRVIRDEQFF.

The chain carries TRBV29-1 and TRBJ2-5. The CDR3 contains 13 residues. CDR1 is SQVTM and CDR2 is ANQGSEA in the germline V gene. The CDR3 here is CSVEEHLQETQYF.